This TCR beta chain was sequenced for a study of PD-1 blockade in classical Hodgkin lymphoma. Study-wide context: Intravenous delivery of nivolumab at 3 mg/kg to patients occurred every 2 weeks. Study observations and caveats: With CD4+ cells, TCR diversity rose significantly by C4D1, but not with CD8+ cells. Complete responders' diversity at baseline resembled that of newly diagnosed patients. Newly diagnosed patients reportedly trailed healthy donors in baseline TCR diversity.

CDR1 SGHTA and CDR2 FQGNSA come from the germline V gene. The CDR3 is 13 amino acids. The V segment lost 5 bases and the J segment 7 bases; nucleotides outside the gene matches: 4. Specified time point: cycle 4 day 1 (C4D1), after less than seven weeks of nivolumab. Every patient relapsed after autologous stem cell transplantation, and brentuximab vedotin exposure varied. Investigators isolated CD4+ T cells from thawed PBMCs through magnetic negative selection. The table came from immunoSEQ multiplex PCR; TCRdb's copy has only in-frame clones and leaves some out. The sample has 25,000 to 35,000 clones; around 79% are singletons. A remark on this clone: Its antigen is undetermined.

The chain is built from TRBV7-2 and TRBJ1-5; 8 bases are a match to TRBD1. Sample: CD4+ T cells from blood, taken before the fourth cycle of nivolumab. This clonotype originated in a human donor with classical Hodgkin lymphoma. The CDR3 here is CASSGQGGQPQHF. The CDR3 nucleotides are TGTGCCAGCAGCGGACAGGGAGGACAGCCCCAGCATTTT.